These 32 T cell receptor beta chains were sequenced from one sample in a study of blood T cell repertoires in COVID-19. Only in-frame clones appear in the TCRdb table, and some are missing; sequencing was by immunoSEQ multiplex PCR. Here the sample spans roughly 65,000 clones, about 81% being singletons. The sequenced sample consisted of peripheral blood. Receptor source: a man at least 80 years old with acute or convalescent COVID-19.

This chain links TRBV28 with TRBJ1-2; D unresolved. Trimming left V 3 bases short and J 2 bases short, with 7 bases between. The germline gives CDR1 MDHEN, CDR2 SYDVKM. CDR3 length: 13 residues. CDR3 coding DNA: TGTGCCAGCAGTTTTTCGGTCAACTATGGCTACACCTTC. Its protein is CASSFSVNYGYTF.

The chain carries TRBV18 and TRBJ2-3; 7 nucleotides line up with TRBD2. The CDR3 runs 13 residues. The trim removed 4 bases at V and 4 bases at J, leaving 2 bases unmatched. Germline V gene sequence: CDR1 KGHSH, CDR2 LQKENI. CDR3 sequence: CASSLAGADTQYF. CDR3 sequence (DNA): TGTGCCAGCTCACTAGCGGGTGCAGATACGCAGTATTTT.

CDR3: CASSFSLAENREQFF. CDR3 DNA: TGTGCCAGCAGCTTTTCCCTAGCGGAGAATAGAGAGCAGTTCTTC. The J gene is TRBJ2-1, the V gene TRBV7-2, with 7 bases that match TRBD2. In germline, CDR1 is SGHTA, CDR2 FQGNSA. The CDR3 runs 15 residues. V shed 3 bases, J shed 10 bases, and the junction held 12 bases outside the gene matches.

The V gene is TRBV7-2, the J gene TRBJ1-2, with a possible D match to TRBD1 (5 bases). V lost 5 bases, J lost 7 bases, and 14 bases lay in between. The CDR3 sequence is 13 residues long. CDR1 is SGHTA and CDR2 is FQGNSA in the germline V gene. The CDR3 DNA is TGTGCCAGCAGCCCCGGAGGGGCGGGTGGCTACACCTTC. Residues: CASSPGGAGGYTF.

V is TRBV18 and J is TRBJ2-1, with a possible D match to TRBD1 (5 bases). Looked up from germline, CDR1 is KGHSH and CDR2 is LQKENI. Deletions cut 6 bases from V and 7 bases from J, with 10 bases between. The CDR3 is made up of 12 amino acids. The CDR3 protein is CASSQGVNEQFF. In nucleotides, the CDR3 is TGTGCCAGCTCTCAGGGCGTGAATGAGCAGTTCTTC.

To note about this clone: Other DNA sequences in the sample encode the same CDR3. The rearrangement links TRBV28 to TRBJ1-5; 8 bases match TRBD1. The V segment lost 8 bases and the J segment 7 bases; nucleotides outside the gene matches: 4. The CDR3 is made up of 12 amino acids. Germline CDR1 and CDR2: MDHEN and SYDVKM. In nucleotides, the CDR3 is TGTGCCAGCCGGACAGGGAACCAGCCCCAGCATTTT. Translation: CASRTGNQPQHF.

The rearrangement joins TRBV19 to TRBJ1-5, with 9 bases identical to TRBD1. Germline V lookup: CDR1 LNHDA, CDR2 SQIVND (reference sequence). The CDR3 runs to 14 residues. V lost 7 bases and J lost 4; bases outside the gene matches: 5. As DNA, the CDR3 is TGTGCCAGTATGGCGGACAGGGGAAATCAGCCCCAGCATTTT. This gives the protein CASMADRGNQPQHF.

The chain uses TRBV7-3 and TRBJ2-3; 10 nucleotides align to TRBD2. The CDR3 spans 15 residues. V lost 2 bases to trimming and J lost 4 bases; unmatched junction nucleotides: 3. CDR1 SGHTA and CDR2 FQGTGA come from the germline V gene. CDR3 DNA: TGTGCCAGCAGCTTAGTAGCGGGAGGAGCAGATACGCAGTATTTT. Protein product: CASSLVAGGADTQYF.

The genes are TRBV2 and TRBJ1-3; D might be TRBD1 (6 bases). This CDR3 has 15 residues. CDR1 is SNHLY and CDR2 is FYNNEI in the germline V gene. V lost 5 bases to trimming and J lost 1 base, with 12 bases between them. CDR3 residues: CASSSGRGSGNTIYF. The CDR3 nucleotides read TGTGCCAGCAGTTCCGGCAGGGGTTCTGGAAACACCATATATTTT.

This clone was counted once. This rearrangement joins TRBV5-4 to TRBJ1-1; a possible D gene is TRBD1 (5 bases). Germline CDR1 SGHNT, CDR2 YYREEE (reference sequence). The germline V and J ends were trimmed by 3 bases and 3 bases, with 12 bases remaining between them. The CDR3 contains 14 residues. In DNA, the CDR3 is TGTGCCAGCAGCTCCCCGGGGGGGGACACTGAAGCTTTCTTT. The encoded protein is CASSSPGGDTEAFF.

This clone was seen once. This chain uses TRBV6-5 with TRBJ2-3, with D possibly being TRBD2 (5 bases). V shed 6 bases and J shed 6 bases, with 16 bases lying between them. Germline V gene sequence: CDR1 MNHEY, CDR2 SVGAGI. CDR3 size: 14 residues. The CDR3 DNA follows: TGTGCCAGCAGCCTCCGGGGTCTCGGGGATACGCAGTATTTT. Amino acid sequence: CASSLRGLGDTQYF.

The V and J genes are TRBV5-4 and TRBJ2-1; TRBD2 aligns across 8 bases. Germline CDR1 reads SGHNT; CDR2 reads YYREEE (reference sequence). The ends lost 5 bases at V and 3 bases at J; junction bases unmatched: 7. CDR3 size: 15 residues. CDR3 region: CASSSPGGNYNEQFF. In DNA, the CDR3 is TGTGCCAGCAGTTCCCCGGGGGGGAACTACAATGAGCAGTTCTTC.

This clone was observed a few times. V is TRBV5-6 and J is TRBJ2-5; 10 bases are a match to TRBD2. CDR3 length: 17 amino acids. J lost 5 bases, V lost 2 bases, and 12 bases had no gene match. Germline V gene sequence: CDR1 SGHDT, CDR2 YYEEEE. The CDR3 here is CASSLLVAGGIGETQYF. CDR3 nucleotides: TGTGCCAGCAGCTTACTGGTAGCGGGAGGTATTGGGGAGACCCAGTACTTC. Drawing the rest from reference TRBV5-6 and TRBJ2-5, the complete variable domain is DAGVTQSPTHLIKTRGQQVTLRCSPKSGHDTVSWYQQALGQGPQFIFQYYEEEERQRGNFPDRFSGHQFPNYSSELNVNALLLGDSALYLCASSLLVAGGIGETQYFGPGTRLLVL.

The gene calls are TRBV7-8 and TRBJ1-5; D is ambiguous. Between the trimmed V and J ends, which lost 4 bases and 5 bases, there was a span of 15 bases. The CDR3 runs to 15 residues. Germline assignment: CDR1 SGHVS and CDR2 FQNEAQ. The CDR3 DNA follows: TGTGCCAGCAGCTATCGTGTTCCGGCGGATCAGCCCCAGCATTTT. Translation gives CASSYRVPADQPQHF.

This clone showed up just a few times. The J gene is TRBJ1-6, the V gene TRBV12-3 or TRBV12-4; the D is unclear. V was clipped by 6 bases and J by 12 bases, with 12 bases between them. The CDR3 is 12 residues long. CDR3 DNA sequence: TGTGCCAGCAGGCTACCGAACGAACCCCTCCACTTT. It encodes CASRLPNEPLHF.

The chain carries TRBV6-4 and TRBJ2-7; D may be TRBD1 (5 bases). The CDR3 runs to 16 residues. Germline CDR1 reads MRHNA; CDR2 reads SNTAGT. The germline V and J ends were trimmed by 0 bases and 5 bases, with 17 bases remaining between them. Here the CDR3 DNA reads TGTGCCAGCAGTGACTCTCAGGGCCGGCGCCTCGACGAGCAGTACTTC. Protein: CASSDSQGRRLDEQYF.

The rearrangement joins TRBV28 to TRBJ1-4; maybe TRBD1 (5 bases). Germline V lookup: CDR1 MDHEN, CDR2 SYDVKM. The CDR3 runs to 15 residues. Trimming took off 8 bases at V and 7 bases at J, with 20 bases between the two ends. Here the CDR3 DNA reads TGTGCCAGCGGAAACGGTGGGCAGGGTGGTGAAAAACTGTTTTTT. It translates to CASGNGGQGGEKLFF.

V and J are TRBV19 and TRBJ2-2, with D perhaps TRBD1 (5 bases). The CDR3 sequence is 15 residues long. Trimming left V 2 bases short and J 9 bases short, with 16 bases between. Germline CDR1 and CDR2: LNHDA and SQIVND (reference sequence). The DNA of the CDR3 is TGTGCCAGTAGTATATGGGGCGCCGGAGTGAGGGAGCTGTTTTTT. Its translation is CASSIWGAGVRELFF.

This sequence joins TRBV5-4 and TRBJ2-1; D is perhaps TRBD2 (6 bases). The CDR3 has 16 residues. V dropped 4 bases and J dropped 0 bases, with 14 bases sitting between them. In germline, CDR1 is SGHNT, CDR2 YYREEE (reference sequence). The CDR3 spells CASSPGTAGSYNEQFF. In DNA, the CDR3 is TGTGCCAGCAGCCCCGGGACTGCCGGCTCCTACAATGAGCAGTTCTTC.

This clone showed up just once. Here the CDR3 reads CASRYRGPDTQYF. The CDR3 region has the DNA TGTGCCAGCCGCTACAGGGGACCAGATACGCAGTATTTT. The rearrangement uses TRBV6-5 and TRBJ2-3; 7 nucleotides match TRBD1. This CDR3 has 13 amino acids. The trim removed 8 bases at V and 4 bases at J, leaving 6 bases unmatched. Germline V CDR1 and CDR2: MNHEY, SVGAGI.

This chain connects TRBV9 to TRBJ2-1; 9 bases line up with TRBD2. J was trimmed by 10 bases and V by 0 bases; bases with no gene match: 11. Germline lookup yields CDR1 SGDLS and CDR2 YYNGEE. The CDR3 runs 16 residues. The CDR3 bases are TGTGCCAGCAGCGTAGGCGGCGGGAGGGCCGGTAACGAGCAGTTCTTC. This gives the protein CASSVGGGRAGNEQFF.

The V gene is TRBV7-9, the J gene TRBJ1-2, with D maybe TRBD1 (5 bases). Deletions cut 5 bases from V and 4 bases from J, with 8 bases between. The CDR3 loop spans 12 amino acids. The germline CDR1 and CDR2 sequences are SEHNR and FQNEAQ (reference sequence). The DNA of the CDR3 is TGTGCCAGCAGCCAAGACAGCTATGGCTACACCTTC. Translated, it gives CASSQDSYGYTF. The entire variable domain, with the rest obtained from reference TRBV7-9 and TRBJ1-2, is as follows: DTGVSQNPRHKITKRGQNVTFRCDPISEHNRLYWYRQTLGQGPEFLTYFQNEAQLEKSRLLSDRFSAERPKGSFSTLEIQRTEQGDSAMYLCASSQDSYGYTFGSGTRLTVV.

This rearrangement joins TRBV5-1 to TRBJ1-1; D is uncertain. Germline V CDR1 and CDR2: SGHRS, YFSETQ. This CDR3 is 13 amino acids long. V lost 0 bases to trimming and J lost 1 base, with 4 bases between them. CDR3 amino acids: CASSLDTNTEAFF. The CDR3 region has the DNA TGCGCCAGCAGCTTGGACACGAACACTGAAGCTTTCTTT.

V and J are TRBV7-6 and TRBJ2-1; a weak D match, TRBD2 (6 bases). The length of the CDR3 is 15 residues. The V gene's germline CDR1 is SGHVS and CDR2 FNYEAQ. The V end lost 5 bases, the J end lost 0 bases, and 11 bases lay between the germline ends. The CDR3 reads CASSTGTSSYNEQFF. DNA for the CDR3: TGTGCCAGCAGCACCGGGACTTCCTCCTACAATGAGCAGTTCTTC.

CDR3 DNA sequence: TGTGCCAGCAGCGTTGCGGGGGGTCTCGTCGATGAGCAGTTCTTC. Translating it yields CASSVAGGLVDEQFF. V gene TRBV7-2 combines with J gene TRBJ2-1, with TRBD2 identical over 8 bases. The CDR3 runs to 15 residues. CDR1 is SGHTA and CDR2 is FQGNSA in the germline V gene. V lost 5 bases to trimming and J lost 8 bases; unmatched junction nucleotides: 11.

The gene calls are TRBV7-2 and TRBJ2-1; D is unresolved. The ends were cut back, 0 bases at V and 7 bases at J, with 13 bases in the middle. CDR1 and CDR2 (germline): SGHTA, FQGNSA. This CDR3 is built from 15 residues. The CDR3 here is CASSLAPGSFNEQFF. The CDR3, as DNA: TGTGCCAGCAGCTTAGCTCCAGGTTCTTTTAATGAGCAGTTCTTC.

The V and J genes are TRBV10-3 and TRBJ2-2; 10 positions agree with TRBD1. The CDR3 totals 17 residues. CDR1 ENHRY and CDR2 SYGVKD come from the germline V gene. The V gene end was trimmed by 8 bases and the J gene end by 1 base; junction bases not matched to a gene: 10. Here the CDR3 reads CAISSHRDRGNTGELFF. CDR3 bases: TGTGCCATCTCTTCGCACCGGGACAGGGGGAACACCGGGGAGCTGTTTTTT.

V is TRBV5-5 and J is TRBJ2-2, with 9 bases that match TRBD2. The CDR3 runs 15 residues. CDR1 and CDR2 from the germline V gene are SGHKS and YYEKEE (reference sequence). With V trimmed by 4 bases and J by 6 bases, 7 bases remained unmatched. The CDR3 loop is CASSLGLAISGELFF. The DNA of the CDR3 is TGTGCCAGCAGCCTGGGACTAGCCATATCCGGGGAGCTGTTTTTT.

The V and J genes are TRBV19 and TRBJ2-2, with a tentative D call TRBD1 (6 bases). Between the trimmed V and J ends, which lost 4 bases and 5 bases, there was a span of 14 bases. Germline V gene lookup returns CDR1 LNHDA and CDR2 SQIVND (reference sequence). There are 15 residues in the CDR3. CDR3 sequence: CASSSKDRFTGELFF. The CDR3 DNA reads TGTGCCAGTAGTAGCAAGGACAGATTTACCGGGGAGCTGTTTTTT.

The V gene is TRBV5-5, the J gene TRBJ1-1, with 7 bases lining up with TRBD1. CDR1 SGHKS and CDR2 YYEKEE come from the germline V gene (reference sequence). V was clipped by 4 bases and J by 3 bases; unmatched bases: 9. The CDR3 contains 15 residues. In nucleotides, the CDR3 is TGTGCCAGCAGCCTAACCAGGGGGTTAGACACTGAAGCTTTCTTT. It translates to CASSLTRGLDTEAFF.

The rearrangement links TRBV2 to TRBJ1-1, with D tentatively TRBD1 (6 bases). The germline V gene encodes CDR1 SNHLY and CDR2 FYNNEI. The CDR3 runs 16 residues. V was shortened by 6 bases and J by 2 bases, with 19 bases between the two germline ends. DNA of the CDR3: TGTGCCAGCAGGCCTAGACTTGGGGGCCTTAACACTGAAGCTTTCTTT. The encoded protein is CASRPRLGGLNTEAFF.

This rearrangement joins TRBV24-1 to TRBJ2-5; D is unresolved. V lost 9 bases and J 7 bases, leaving 14 bases between the germline ends. Looked up from germline, CDR1 is KGHDR and CDR2 is SFDVKD. This CDR3 is 12 amino acids long. CDR3: CATSEVLGTQYF. As DNA, the CDR3 is TGTGCCACCTCTGAGGTTTTGGGGACCCAGTACTTC.